Below are 4 T cell receptor beta chains sequenced from a single sample in a study of T cells after yellow fever vaccination. TCRdb re-derived calls from the 5' RACE reads in MiXCR, one entry per CDR3 protein. Counted here are some 4,500 distinct CDR3 sequences, less than 4.5% occurring once; the ten biggest clones make up over 45%. The sample in question was PBMCs, either bulk or a sorted T-cell subset (CD4+, CD8+, memory, or dextramer-sorted; not recorded which), obtained 15 days after the yellow fever booster vaccination. These receptors all stem from a young man who received the YFV17D yellow fever vaccine.

This clonotype was observed many times. The rearrangement links TRBV5-4 to TRBJ2-7, with 10 bases that match TRBD2. The junction had 11 bases not matched to a gene; V was cut back by 4 bases and J by 7 bases. The CDR3 consists of 15 residues. Germline V gives CDR1 SGHNT, CDR2 YYREEE (reference sequence). The CDR3 DNA follows: TGTGCCAGCAGCGGGACTAGCGTGGCCCGGGAAGAGCAGTACTTC. It specifies CASSGTSVAREEQYF.

This clonotype was found many times. The rearrangement links TRBV7-8 to TRBJ2-7; D ambiguous. The length of the CDR3 is 15 residues. V shed 7 bases and J shed 1 base, with 17 bases lying between them. CDR1 and CDR2 from the germline V gene are SGHVS and FQNEAQ. The CDR3 reads CASTPLPGLSYEQYF. The CDR3 DNA reads TGTGCCAGCACCCCCCTCCCAGGCCTATCCTACGAGCAGTACTTC. Full variable domain (outside the CDR3, taken from reference TRBV7-8 and TRBJ2-7): GAGVSQSPRYKVAKRGQDVALRCDPISGHVSLFWYQQALGQGPEFLTYFQNEAQLDKSGLPSDRFFAERPEGSVSTLKIQRTQQEDSAVYLCASTPLPGLSYEQYFGPGTRLTVT.

By share, this clonotype ranks as medium-sized. This chain joins TRBV9 and TRBJ2-4; D not certain. The germline CDR1 and CDR2 sequences are SGDLS and YYNGEE. The ends were cut back, 0 bases at V and 2 bases at J, with 12 bases in the middle. This CDR3 region has 16 residues. CDR3 region: CASSVGGMVTKNIQYF. The CDR3 DNA is TGTGCCAGCAGCGTAGGTGGGATGGTGACCAAAAACATTCAGTACTTC.

This clonotype is deemed medium-sized. V gene TRBV5-1 combines with J gene TRBJ2-1; 7 nucleotides agree with TRBD1. Germline V gives CDR1 SGHRS, CDR2 YFSETQ. The CDR3 totals 15 residues. The J segment lost 5 bases and the V segment lost 2 bases, leaving 7 bases of the junction unmatched. The CDR3 sequence is CASSLAGTENNEQFF. The DNA for the CDR3 is TGCGCCAGCAGCTTAGCCGGGACAGAGAACAATGAGCAGTTCTTC.